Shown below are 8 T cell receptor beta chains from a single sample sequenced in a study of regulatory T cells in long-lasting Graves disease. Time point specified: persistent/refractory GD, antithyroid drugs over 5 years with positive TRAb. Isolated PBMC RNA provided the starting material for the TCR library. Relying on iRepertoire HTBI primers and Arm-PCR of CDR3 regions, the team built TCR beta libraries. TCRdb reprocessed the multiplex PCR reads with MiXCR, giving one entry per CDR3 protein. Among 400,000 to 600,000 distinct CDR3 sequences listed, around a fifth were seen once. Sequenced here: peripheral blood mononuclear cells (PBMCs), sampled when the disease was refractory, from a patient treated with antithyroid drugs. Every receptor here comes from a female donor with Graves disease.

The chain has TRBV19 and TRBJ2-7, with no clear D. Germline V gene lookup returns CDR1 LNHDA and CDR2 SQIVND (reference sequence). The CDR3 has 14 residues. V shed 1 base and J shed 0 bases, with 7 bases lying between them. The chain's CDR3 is CASSIALSSYEQYF. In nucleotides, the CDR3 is TGTGCCAGTAGTATAGCGTTGAGCTCCTACGAGCAGTACTTC.

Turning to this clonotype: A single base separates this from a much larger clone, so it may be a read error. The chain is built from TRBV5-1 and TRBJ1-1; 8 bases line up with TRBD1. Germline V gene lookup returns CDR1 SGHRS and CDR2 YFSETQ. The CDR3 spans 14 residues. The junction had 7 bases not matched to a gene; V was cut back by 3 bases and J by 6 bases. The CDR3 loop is CASSSDRVTAEAFF. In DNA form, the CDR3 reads TGCGCCAGCAGCTCGGACAGGGTGACGGCTGAAGCTTTCTTT.

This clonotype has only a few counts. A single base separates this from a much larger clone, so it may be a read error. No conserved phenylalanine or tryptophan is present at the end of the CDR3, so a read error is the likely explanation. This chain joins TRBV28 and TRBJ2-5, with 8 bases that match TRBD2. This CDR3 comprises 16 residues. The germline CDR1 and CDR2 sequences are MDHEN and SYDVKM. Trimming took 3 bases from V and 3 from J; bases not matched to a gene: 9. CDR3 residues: CASSFAGLEREETQYS. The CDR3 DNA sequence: TGTGCCAGCAGTTTTGCGGGACTAGAGCGAGAAGAGACCCAGTACTCC.

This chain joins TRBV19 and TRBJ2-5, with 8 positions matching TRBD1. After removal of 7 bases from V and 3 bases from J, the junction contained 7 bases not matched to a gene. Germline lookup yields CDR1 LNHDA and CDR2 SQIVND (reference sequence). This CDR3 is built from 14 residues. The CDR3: CASNTTGVEETQYF. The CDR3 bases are TGTGCCAGTAATACGACAGGGGTCGAAGAGACCCAGTACTTC.

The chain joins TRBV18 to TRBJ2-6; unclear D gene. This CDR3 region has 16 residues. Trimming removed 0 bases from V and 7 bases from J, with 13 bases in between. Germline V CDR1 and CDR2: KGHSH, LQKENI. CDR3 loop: CASSPPLSLRANVLTF. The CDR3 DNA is TGTGCCAGCTCACCACCGCTAAGTTTGCGAGCCAACGTCCTGACTTTC.

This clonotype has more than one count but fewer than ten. CDR3 loop: CASSLTGIFSYEQYF. The CDR3 DNA follows: TGTGCCAGCAGTCTGACAGGAATATTCTCCTACGAGCAGTACTTC. The gene calls are TRBV27 and TRBJ2-7; D perhaps matches TRBD1 (6 bases). From germline, CDR1 is MNHEY and CDR2 SMNVEV (reference sequence). The V end was cut by 5 bases, the J end by 0 bases, with 14 bases between. CDR3 length: 15 residues.

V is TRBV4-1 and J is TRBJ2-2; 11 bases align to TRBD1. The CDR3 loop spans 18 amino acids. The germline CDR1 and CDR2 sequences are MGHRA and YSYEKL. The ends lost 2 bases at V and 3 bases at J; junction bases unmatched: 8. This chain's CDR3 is CASSQLLGQGADTGELFF. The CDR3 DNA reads TGCGCCAGCAGCCAACTATTAGGACAGGGGGCTGACACCGGGGAGCTGTTTTTT.

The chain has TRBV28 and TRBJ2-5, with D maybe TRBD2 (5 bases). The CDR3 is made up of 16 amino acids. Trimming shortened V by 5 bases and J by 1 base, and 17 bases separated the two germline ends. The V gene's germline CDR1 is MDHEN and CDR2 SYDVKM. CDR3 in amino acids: CASSPLAWERQETQYF. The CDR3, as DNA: TGTGCCAGCAGTCCCCTAGCTTGGGAGCGCCAAGAGACCCAGTACTTC. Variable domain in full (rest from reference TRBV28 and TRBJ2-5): DVKVTQSSRYLVKRTGEKVFLECVQDMDHENMFWYRQDPGLGLRLIYFSYDVKMKEKGDIPEGYSVSREKKERFSLILESASTNQTSMYLCASSPLAWERQETQYFGPGTRLLVL.